Listed below are T cell receptor beta chains from one sample, sequenced in a study of cytomegalovirus exposure and HLA in healthy donors. This table comes from immunoSEQ multiplex PCR, and its TCRdb copy is limited to in-frame clones, with some not included. The sample holds 150,000 or so clones, roughly 78% seen once. Sequencing was done on a sample of PBMCs. All receptors come from a man aged 40-55 years in good health and CMV-seropositive. CDR3s include the opening cysteine and the closing phenylalanine or tryptophan. D genes are given only for firm matches. Clone size is shown for a subset of rows, as once, few, many or a class of expanded clone.

j_call v_call d_call clone_size cdr3_aa cdr3_nt
TRBJ2-1 TRBV19 TRBD2 - CASSDPGGAGGNEQFF TGTGCCAGTAGTGACCCGGGAGGGGCCGGGGGCAATGAGCAGTTCTTC
TRBJ1-2 TRBV7-2 - - CASSLVGAQAHGYTF TGTGCCAGCAGCTTAGTAGGGGCACAGGCCCATGGCTACACCTTC
TRBJ1-2 TRBV5-6 TRBD1 - CASSLGPGQGARGYTF TGTGCCAGCAGCTTGGGCCCCGGACAGGGGGCGAGAGGCTACACCTTC
TRBJ2-4 TRBV7-9 TRBD1 - CASSHEPGQGTQYF TGTGCCAGCAGCCACGAGCCCGGACAGGGAACTCAGTACTTC
TRBJ1-6 TRBV7-9 TRBD1 once CASSPAGGNSPLHF TGTGCCAGCAGCCCGGCAGGGGGGAATTCACCCCTCCACTTT
TRBJ2-2 TRBV10-3 TRBD1 - CAISESDRDTGELFF TGTGCCATCAGTGAGTCGGACAGGGACACCGGGGAGCTGTTTTTT
TRBJ2-5 TRBV11-2 - once CASSTRLGTLVGETQYF TGTGCCAGCAGCACACGCCTCGGGACTCTCGTCGGGGAGACCCAGTACTTC
TRBJ2-1 TRBV5-4 - few CASSPRLALYNEQFF TGTGCCAGCAGCCCGCGGTTAGCACTATACAATGAGCAGTTCTTC
TRBJ2-2 TRBV4-3 - - CASSQDGRGPGELFF TGCGCCAGCAGCCAGGACGGTCGGGGTCCTGGGGAGCTGTTTTTT
TRBJ1-4 TRBV4-3 - - CASSPQQGINEKLFF TGCGCCAGCAGCCCGCAACAGGGAATAAATGAAAAACTGTTTTTT
TRBJ2-2 TRBV5-1 - - CASSLRGLENTGELFF TGCGCCAGCAGCTTGCGGGGATTAGAGAACACCGGGGAGCTGTTTTTT
TRBJ1-1 TRBV27 TRBD1 - CASSGTSGTGTPEAFF TGTGCCAGCAGCGGAACCTCCGGGACAGGGACACCTGAAGCTTTCTTT
TRBJ1-3 TRBV5-1 TRBD1 - CASSLGRGNSGNTIYF TGCGCCAGCAGCTTGGGCAGGGGGAATTCTGGAAACACCATATATTTT
TRBJ2-7 TRBV29-1 TRBD1 - CSAKGQQVREQYF TGCAGCGCCAAGGGACAGCAGGTCAGGGAGCAGTACTTC
TRBJ1-4 TRBV5-1 - few CASSSSPYAGEKLFF TGCGCCAGCAGCTCCAGTCCTTATGCAGGTGAAAAACTGTTTTTT
TRBJ2-3 TRBV30 - once CAWSLSQGGGTDTQYF TGTGCCTGGAGCCTTTCTCAGGGCGGGGGCACAGATACGCAGTATTTT
TRBJ2-7 TRBV5-1 TRBD1 - CASSWGQGREQYF TGCGCCAGCAGCTGGGGACAGGGCCGCGAGCAGTACTTC
TRBJ2-5 TRBV19 TRBD1 - CASNEQGSETQYF TGTGCCAGTAACGAACAGGGGAGTGAGACCCAGTACTTC
TRBJ2-3 TRBV7-9 - - CASSLGLQGRDTQYF TGTGCCAGCAGCTTAGGGCTCCAGGGTAGAGATACGCAGTATTTT
TRBJ2-7 TRBV11-3 TRBD1 many CASSPGGSLNEQYF TGTGCCAGCAGTCCAGGGGGTAGTCTCAACGAGCAGTACTTC
TRBJ1-1 TRBV5-4 - - CASSLAAAPEAFF TGTGCCAGCAGCTTGGCCGCGGCACCAGAAGCTTTCTTT
TRBJ1-2 TRBV29-1 - - CSVEARYGYTF TGCAGCGTTGAAGCGCGCTATGGCTACACCTTC
TRBJ2-5 TRBV7-3 - - CASSSSGGETQYF TGTGCCAGCAGCTCCTCCGGGGGAGAGACCCAGTACTTC
TRBJ1-4 TRBV25-1 TRBD1 - CASSEPRGLGEKLFF TGTGCCAGCAGTGAGCCCAGGGGGCTTGGTGAAAAACTGTTTTTT
TRBJ2-7 TRBV30 TRBD1 once CACPGTGYQQYF TGTGCCTGTCCGGGGACAGGGTATCAGCAGTACTTC